This T cell receptor (beta chain) derives from a study of early T cells in non-severe SARS-CoV-2 infection. Points from the study as a whole: VDJdb-based matching was biased toward anti-spike CD8 responses and missed private and CD4 specificities.

Attachment of unique molecular identifiers to individual cDNA molecules was performed. Using its own MiXCR run on the 5' RACE reads, TCRdb lists one record per CDR3 protein. The data hold roughly 97,000 distinct CDR3 sequences, with approximately 10% observed a single time. V dropped 10 bases and J dropped 5 bases, with 20 bases sitting between them. This CDR3 has 14 residues. Germline V CDR1 and CDR2: LNHDA, SQIVND (reference sequence). This clonotype came up many times. The antigen is undetermined. The specimen was whole blood, collected at baseline. The sequence came from an adult who was a healthcare worker with PCR-confirmed SARS-CoV-2 infection or an uninfected control (not recorded which). V gene TRBV19 combines with J gene TRBJ1-2; D might be TRBD1 (6 bases). The CDR3 DNA reads TGTGCCACAGGGGACCTCACGGGAGGTTATGGCTACACCTTC. It codes for CATGDLTGGYGYTF. The whole variable domain, remainder taken from reference TRBV19 and TRBJ1-2, is DGGITQSPKYLFRKEGQNVTLSCEQNLNHDAMYWYRQDPGQGLRLIYYSQIVNDFQKGDIAEGYSVSREKKESFPLTVTSAQKNPTAFYLCATGDLTGGYGYTFGSGTRLTVV.